This T cell receptor (beta chain) was found in a study of blood T cell repertoires in COVID-19 (dated by TCRdb to the early 2020s). For the wider study: Samples covering the acute and convalescent phases of COVID-19 were provided by collaborators in the United States, Italy and Spain. The material from the prospective study consisted of cDNA or gDNA derived from T cells, B-cell-depleted T cells, or PBMCs. The dataset comprised deeply sampled blood TCRbeta repertoires from subjects exposed to, actively infected with, or recovered from COVID-19. The repertoires were released in a freely available public database intended as a resource for research on the immune response to SARS-CoV-2. Samples came from the ongoing ImmuneRACE study (first 160 participants) plus 1,254 subjects from 6 global collaborators. The sample metadata nearly always contained a de-identified subject ID, COVID-19 status, age in years and sex. HLA class I and class II types, where available, came from metadata supplied by the sample provider rather than from assay-based typing. What the study reported, not specific to this receptor: The amount of clinical and demographic metadata varied by source and participant and was provided uncurated.

Whole blood was collected in K2EDTA tubes by collaborating institutions according to the institutions' own protocols. For TCRbeta analysis, collaborator samples were shipped as frozen whole blood, as isolated PBMCs, or as DNA extracted from either sample type. TCRbeta CDR3 regions were amplified from genomic DNA using the immunoSEQ Assay, a bias-controlled multiplex PCR. Under the source paper's analysis protocol: Within the assay, amplification of reference gene primers was used to estimate how many nucleated cells each sample contained. To quantify the absolute abundance of each unique TCRbeta CDR3 rearrangement, sequence reads were collapsed and filtered. For each sample, productive Simpson clonality was calculated by taking the square root of Simpson's diversity index across productive rearrangements. This immuneACCESS table, as held by TCRdb, lists in-frame sequences with V and J called but not all clones. Of the missing ones, under half trace to an unresolved V gene in checked studies; the others have no known cause. V, J and clone size were drawn from that table, and D and trimming were deduced from the DNA. Across this sample there are tens of thousands of clones, with roughly 84% seen only once. 25% to 30% of the sample goes to the ten largest clones.

The germline V and J ends show losses of 5 bases and 4 bases respectively, and no gene match explains 2 bases of the junction. The germline V gene (reference sequence) provides CDR1 MNHEY and CDR2 SMNVEV. The CDR3 sequence holds 15 residues, the cysteine and phenylalanine included. Only the CDR3 part of the read is kept: 45 bases, read in frame from the first base. Concerning this clone: Which antigen it targets is not known. There are no base qualities to consult, and no much larger clone falls within one base.

Sequencing was performed on peripheral blood. The chain links TRBV27 with TRBJ2-1; 13 middle bases align to TRBD2. The sequence was obtained from a human donor in a cohort sampled during active COVID-19. The CDR3 region has the sequence CASSPLAGGYNEQFF. The DNA sequence reads TGTGCCAGCAGTCCACTAGCGGGGGGGTACAATGAGCAGTTCTTC.